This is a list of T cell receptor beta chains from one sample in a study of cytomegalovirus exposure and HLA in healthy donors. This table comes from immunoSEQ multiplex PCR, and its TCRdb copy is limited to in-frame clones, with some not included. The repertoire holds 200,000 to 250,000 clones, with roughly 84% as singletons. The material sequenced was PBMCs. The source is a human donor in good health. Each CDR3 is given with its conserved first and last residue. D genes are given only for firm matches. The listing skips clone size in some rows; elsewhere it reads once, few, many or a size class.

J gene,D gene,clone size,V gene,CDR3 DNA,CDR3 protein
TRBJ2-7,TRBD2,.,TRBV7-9,TGTGCCAGCAGCTCGGGGAATGGCGGGAGGGTCGACGAGCAGTACTTC,CASSSGNGGRVDEQYF
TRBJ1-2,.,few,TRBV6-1,TGTGCCAGCACCAAACAAGCTAACTATGGCTACACCTTC,CASTKQANYGYTF
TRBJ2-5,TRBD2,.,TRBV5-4,TGTGCCAGCAGCCGTTCTAGCGGCGAGACCCAGTACTTC,CASSRSSGETQYF
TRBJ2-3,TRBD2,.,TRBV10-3,TGTGCCATCAGCGCCGGGACTAGCGGACAGGATACGCAGTATTTT,CAISAGTSGQDTQYF
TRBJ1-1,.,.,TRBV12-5,TGTGCTAGTGGCCGTTGGGGGGGCACTGAAGCTTTCTTT,CASGRWGGTEAFF
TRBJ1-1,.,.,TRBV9,TGTGCCAGCAGCGTAGTGGGGGGGGTGAACACTGAAGCTTTCTTT,CASSVVGGVNTEAFF
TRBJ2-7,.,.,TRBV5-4,TGTGCCAGCAGCTTATTCCCAGTCTCCTACGAGCAGTACTTC,CASSLFPVSYEQYF
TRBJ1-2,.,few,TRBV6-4,TGTGCCAGCAGTGACTCGGAGCAACCGGGCTATGGCTACACCTTC,CASSDSEQPGYGYTF
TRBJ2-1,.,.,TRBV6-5,TGTGCCACGCGATACAGGGTGTTGGATGAGCAGTTCTTC,CATRYRVLDEQFF
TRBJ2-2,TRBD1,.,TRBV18,TGTGCCAGCTCACCACCGGGACAGGGTAACACCGGGGAGCTGTTTTTT,CASSPPGQGNTGELFF
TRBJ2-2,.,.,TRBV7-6,TGTGCCAGCAGCTTGCGACAGAACACCGGGGAGCTGTTTTTT,CASSLRQNTGELFF
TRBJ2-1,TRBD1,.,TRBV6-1,TGTGCCAGCAGTGATACAGGGGGCTGGGATGAGCAGTTCTTC,CASSDTGGWDEQFF
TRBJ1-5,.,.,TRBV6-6,TGTGCCAGCACCACCATGGGGGACTATCAGCCCCAGCATTTT,CASTTMGDYQPQHF
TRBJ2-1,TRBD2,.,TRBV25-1,TGTGCCAGCAGTGCCCTAGCGGGTGTGGGAGTTACCTACAATGAGCAGTTCTTC,CASSALAGVGVTYNEQFF
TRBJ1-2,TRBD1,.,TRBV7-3,TGTGCCAGCAGCCCGGACAGGGTTGGCTACACCTTC,CASSPDRVGYTF
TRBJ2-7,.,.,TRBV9,TGTGCCAGCAGCGTAGCGGGGAGCCCGGGCGAGCAGTACTTC,CASSVAGSPGEQYF
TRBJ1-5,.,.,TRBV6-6,TGTGCCAGCAGTCTTGACAGCACGTATAGCAATCAGCCCCAGCATTTT,CASSLDSTYSNQPQHF
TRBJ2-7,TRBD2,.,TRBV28,TGTGCCACCAAATGGACTAGCGGGAGGTACGAGCAGTACTTC,CATKWTSGRYEQYF
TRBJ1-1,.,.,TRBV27,TGTGCCAGCACCTCAGGGAGGAAGGAAGCTTTCTTT,CASTSGRKEAFF
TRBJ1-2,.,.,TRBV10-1,TGCGCCAGCAGTGAGTCAGTAGCGGCTCCAGGATCTAACTATGGCTACACCTTC,CASSESVAAPGSNYGYTF
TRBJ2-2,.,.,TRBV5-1,TGCGCCAGCAGCCCCTTAGACTCGACCGGGGAGCTGTTTTTT,CASSPLDSTGELFF
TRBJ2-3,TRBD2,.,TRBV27,TGTGCCAGCAGTTTAAACACGGGAGCGGGGGATACGCAGTATTTT,CASSLNTGAGDTQYF
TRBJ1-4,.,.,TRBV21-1,TGTGCCAGCAGCATACGGTCAACGGACAAATTGGATGAAAAACTGTTTTTT,CASSIRSTDKLDEKLFF
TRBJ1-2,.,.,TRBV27,TGTGCCAGCAGTTTATCAGCTCTCGGCTATGGCTACACCTTC,CASSLSALGYGYTF
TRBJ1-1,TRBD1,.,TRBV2,TGTGCCGGACAACAGGGGTACACTGAAGCTTTCTTT,CAGQQGYTEAFF
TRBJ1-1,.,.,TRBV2,TGTGCCAGCAGGGGAGGTTATGCTTTCTTT,CASRGGYAFF
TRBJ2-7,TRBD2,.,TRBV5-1,TGCGCCAGCAGCCTAACTAGCGGGAGAAACTCCTACGAGCAGTACTTC,CASSLTSGRNSYEQYF
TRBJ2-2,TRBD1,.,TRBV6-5,TGTGCCAGCAGTTACCCGACAGGGGGCGAGGGCGGGGAGCTGTTTTTT,CASSYPTGGEGGELFF
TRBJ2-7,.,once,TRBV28,TGTGCCAGCAGTTTACTCCCGGGACAATCCTACGAGCAGTACTTC,CASSLLPGQSYEQYF
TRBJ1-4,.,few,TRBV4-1,TGCGCCAGCAGCCAAGAGCAGGTTCCTAATGAAAAACTGTTTTTT,CASSQEQVPNEKLFF
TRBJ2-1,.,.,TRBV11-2,TGTGCCAGCAGACGCATAGGAGACAATGAGCAGTTCTTC,CASRRIGDNEQFF
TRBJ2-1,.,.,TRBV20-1,TGCAGTGCCAGGGATTCGGACCCGCAGTTCTTC,CSARDSDPQFF
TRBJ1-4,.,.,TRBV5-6,TGTGCCAGCAGCTTGTACGGGGAGGTGGCTGCAACTAATGAAAAACTGTTTTTT,CASSLYGEVAATNEKLFF
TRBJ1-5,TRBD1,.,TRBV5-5,TGTGCCAGCAGTTTAGGACAGGGGCGCAATCAGCCCCAGCATTTT,CASSLGQGRNQPQHF
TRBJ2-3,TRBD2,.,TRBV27,TGTGCCAGCAGAGAAAAGCGGGAAAGCACAGATACGCAGTATTTT,CASREKRESTDTQYF
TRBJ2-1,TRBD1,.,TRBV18,TGTGCCAGCTCACCCTCCCGGGACAGCTACAATGAGCAGTTCTTC,CASSPSRDSYNEQFF
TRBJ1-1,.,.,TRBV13,TGTGCCAGCAGCTTAGCGCCACAGGGAACTGAAGCTTTCTTT,CASSLAPQGTEAFF
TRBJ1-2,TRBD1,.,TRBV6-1,TGTGCCAGCAGCCGGACAGGGGGCGCGCTTATTGGCTACACCTTC,CASSRTGGALIGYTF
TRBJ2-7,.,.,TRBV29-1,TGCAGCGTTGACGACGGGGCCTACGAGCAGTACTTC,CSVDDGAYEQYF